This T cell receptor (beta chain) was documented in a study of long-term antiretroviral therapy in people with HIV. With 6 bases removed from V and 3 bases from J, the gap between germline ends came to 12 bases. The CDR3 runs 14 residues. Germline CDR1 and CDR2: SNHLY and FYNNEI. The content of samples before DNA extraction was about 1-11 million cryopreserved PBMC. Running of the v3.0 immunoSEQ assay took place at survey level. Profiled with immunoSEQ multiplex PCR; TCRdb holds only in-frame clones, not every one. The data contain roughly 38,000 clones, 80% of them singletons. The material was unsorted PBMCs, obtained 3.4 years after starting antiretroviral therapy. The source is a man aged 25 to 45 with HIV. The chain employs TRBV2 and TRBJ1-5, with D tentatively TRBD1 (6 bases). CDR3 sequence (DNA): TGTGCCAGCAGCGGGTGGGACAACAATCAGCCCCAGCATTTT. It encodes CASSGWDNNQPQHF.